This note documents a single T cell receptor (beta chain) sequence. Its antigen remains unknown. The data are from a study of cytomegalovirus exposure and HLA in healthy donors. At the level of the study: From about 180 million T cells, an earlier analysis saw 120 million or so unique TCR beta sequences. The study, taken as a whole, reports: High specificity and sensitivity for cytomegalovirus status were reported for the classifier.

PCR used 60 Vbeta primers and 13 Jbeta primers. Here immunoSEQ multiplex PCR was the method, and the copy in TCRdb shows in-frame clones only, minus some. The sample consists of about 130,000 clones, under 90% of them appearing once. This CDR3 has 14 residues. The V end lost 4 bases, the J end lost 2 bases, and 9 bases lay between the germline ends. Germline loops: CDR1 KGHSH, CDR2 LQKENI. The specimen was PBMCs. This chain links TRBV18 with TRBJ2-1; weak D call: TRBD2 (7 bases). The source is a woman aged 40 to 50 in good health and CMV-seronegative. CDR3 in amino acids: CASSLGGPYNEQFF. In DNA, the CDR3 is TGTGCCAGCTCACTCGGGGGGCCCTACAATGAGCAGTTCTTC.